These 18 T cell receptor beta chains were sequenced from one sample in a study of STAT5B mutations in CD4+ large granular lymphocyte leukemia. Generated by immunoSEQ multiplex PCR, the TCRdb table keeps only in-frame clones and is missing some. The table has about 37,000 clones, 65% to 70% seen once; the top ten hold approximately 1.6%. Sequenced material: CD4+ T cells from blood buffy coats. The receptors stem from a human donor in good health.

This rearrangement joins TRBV5-4 to TRBJ2-5; D not resolved. The J call may be wrong; the DNA end is better matched by TRBJ2-7. Germline lookup yields CDR1 SGHNT and CDR2 YYREEE (reference sequence). The CDR3 extends over 13 amino acids. CDR3 amino acids: CASSTGPSYEQYF. In nucleotides, the CDR3 is TGTGCCAGCAGCACGGGCCCGTCCTACGAGCAGTACTTC.

The V gene is TRBV5-1, the J gene TRBJ2-3, with D possibly TRBD1 on 6 matching bases. Trimming stripped 2 bases from V and 4 bases from J, with 14 bases between. The CDR3 loop spans 15 amino acids. Germline V gene lookup returns CDR1 SGHRS and CDR2 YFSETQ. CDR3 nucleotide sequence: TGCGCCAGCAGCTTTAGGCAGGGGCTCGCAGATACGCAGTATTTT. Translated, it gives CASSFRQGLADTQYF. Using reference TRBV5-1 and TRBJ2-3 for the parts outside the CDR3, the full variable domain is KAGVTQTPRYLIKTRGQQVTLSCSPISGHRSVSWYQQTPGQGLQFLFEYFSETQRNKGNFPGRFSGRQFSNSRSEMNVSTLELGDSALYLCASSFRQGLADTQYFGPGTRLTVL.

The genes are TRBV18 and TRBJ2-7; perhaps TRBD1 as D (7 bases). V was cut by 3 bases and J by 2 bases, with 20 bases left in between. The CDR3 totals 17 residues. Looked up from germline, CDR1 is KGHSH and CDR2 is LQKENI. CDR3 sequence (DNA): TGTGCCAGCTCACCCCCCAACCAGGGGGGCGTAACCTACGAGCAGTACTTC. It encodes CASSPPNQGGVTYEQYF.

The chain carries TRBV5-8 and TRBJ1-3; D not certain. From germline, CDR1 is SGHTS and CDR2 YDEGEE. V lost 0 bases and J 3 bases, leaving 7 bases between the germline ends. CDR3 size: 14 residues. CDR3 sequence reads: CASSLAPNGNTIYF. In DNA form, the CDR3 reads TGTGCCAGCAGCTTGGCCCCCAATGGAAACACCATATATTTT.

The chain carries TRBV4-1 and TRBJ1-1, with TRBD1 matching 12 bases. The germline CDR1 and CDR2 sequences are MGHRA and YSYEKL. The CDR3 is 17 amino acids. Germline trimming cut 7 bases from V and 1 base from J; bases unmatched to any gene: 10. CDR3 region: CASNPGQGARANTEAFF. CDR3 DNA: TGCGCCAGCAATCCGGGACAGGGGGCGAGGGCGAACACTGAAGCTTTCTTT.

The J gene is TRBJ1-2, the V gene TRBV15, with TRBD1 matching over 8 bases. The CDR3 covers 15 residues. V trimming: 1 base; J trimming: 4 bases; junction bases outside the gene matches: 5. Germline lookup yields CDR1 LNHNV and CDR2 YYDKDF (reference sequence). The CDR3 sequence: CATSRGDRTTYGYTF. CDR3 nucleotide sequence: TGTGCCACCAGCAGAGGGGACAGGACTACCTATGGCTACACCTTC. The variable domain in full, with the rest retrieved from reference TRBV15 and TRBJ1-2, is DAMVIQNPRYQVTQFGKPVTLSCSQTLNHNVMYWYQQKSSQAPKLLFHYYDKDFNNEADTPDNFQSRRPNTSFCFLDIRSPGLGDTAMYLCATSRGDRTTYGYTFGSGTRLTVV.

Concerning this clone: A junction boundary mismatches the germline segment, possibly from a read error. This sequence joins TRBV2 and TRBJ2-7; D is perhaps TRBD2 (5 bases). Per germline, CDR1 SNHLY and CDR2 FYNNEI. The CDR3 is 15 amino acids. CDR3 protein: CASSELPSTGYKQYF. For the CDR3, the DNA is TGTGCCAGCAGTGAGTTACCTAGCACGGGCTACAAGCAGTACTTC.

The sample holds one count of this clone. The CDR3 sequence: CASSLVGRLAGTQYF. The CDR3 coding sequence is TGTGCCAGCAGCTTAGTAGGCCGACTAGCGGGGACGCAGTATTTT. The J gene is TRBJ2-3, the V gene TRBV7-2; 11 nucleotides line up with TRBD2. Germline CDR1 SGHTA, CDR2 FQGNSA. This CDR3 is 15 amino acids long. The V gene end was trimmed by 1 base and the J gene end by 9 bases; junction bases not matched to a gene: 6.

This chain joins TRBV7-2 and TRBJ2-3, with 10 bases fitting TRBD1. Per germline, CDR1 SGHTA and CDR2 FQGNSA. V lost 0 bases to trimming and J lost 3 bases; unmatched junction nucleotides: 3. The CDR3 is 16 residues long. CDR3 loop: CASSLAGQGLTDTQYF. As DNA, the CDR3 is TGTGCCAGCAGCTTAGCGGGACAGGGGCTGACAGATACGCAGTATTTT.

CDR3 sequence reads: CASSQDPPPDNNEKLFF. The DNA of the CDR3 is TGCGCCAGCAGCCAAGACCCCCCCCCGGACAATAATGAAAAACTGTTTTTT. The rearrangement joins TRBV4-3 to TRBJ1-4; TRBD1 is a possible D gene (5 bases). CDR1 and CDR2 from the germline V gene are LGHNA and YSLEER. Trimming left V 0 bases short and J 4 bases short, with 15 bases between. The CDR3 is made up of 17 amino acids.

Worth noting for this clone: The same CDR3 can be traced to other DNA sequences in this sample. This chain links TRBV6-4 with TRBJ2-1; 8 positions match TRBD1. The germline gives CDR1 MRHNA, CDR2 SNTAGT. V gave up 4 bases and J gave up 2 bases; unmatched junction bases: 4. The CDR3 length is 15 residues. CDR3 protein: CASSVETGAYNEQFF. The CDR3 region has the DNA TGTGCCAGCAGTGTTGAGACAGGGGCCTACAATGAGCAGTTCTTC.

The rearrangement joins TRBV28 to TRBJ1-1, with 8 bases identical to TRBD1. This CDR3 comprises 15 residues. Germline CDR1 MDHEN, CDR2 SYDVKM. After removal of 4 bases from V and 0 bases from J, the junction contained 4 bases not matched to a gene. Written as DNA, the CDR3 is TGTGCCAGCAGTTCCGGGACAGGATTGAACACTGAAGCTTTCTTT. It codes for CASSSGTGLNTEAFF.

The V and J genes are TRBV11-2 and TRBJ2-1, with TRBD1 matching over 7 bases. The CDR3 loop spans 14 amino acids. With 5 bases clipped from V and 0 bases from J, the junction kept 1 base outside the gene matches. CDR1 and CDR2 (germline): SGHAT, FQNNGV. The DNA for the CDR3 is TGTGCCAGCAGCGGGACAGTCTCCTACAATGAGCAGTTCTTC. Translation: CASSGTVSYNEQFF.

This clone was recorded only once. The chain is built from TRBV7-8 and TRBJ2-7, with 8 bases fitting TRBD1. Germline V gives CDR1 SGHVS, CDR2 FQNEAQ. CDR3 length: 14 residues. The ends lost 1 base at V and 6 bases at J; junction bases unmatched: 5. CDR3 nucleotides: TGTGCCAGCAGCTTAGAGTCCAGGGGGCCCGAGCAGTACTTC. Protein product: CASSLESRGPEQYF.

This sequence joins TRBV28 and TRBJ1-1, with D possibly being TRBD1 (5 bases). This CDR3 comprises 12 residues. V was trimmed by 10 bases and J by 0 bases, leaving 9 bases between them. The germline V gene has CDR1 MDHEN and CDR2 SYDVKM. The chain's CDR3 is CATRAMNTEAFF. CDR3 coding DNA: TGTGCCACCAGGGCGATGAACACTGAAGCTTTCTTT.

The chain links TRBV7-9 to TRBJ2-6; possible D gene TRBD1, 6 bases. Per germline, CDR1 SEHNR and CDR2 FQNEAQ (reference sequence). The CDR3 consists of 16 residues. The V gene lost 1 base and the J gene lost 1 base, with 8 bases spanning the gap. In DNA, the CDR3 is TGTGCCAGCAGCTTAGTACAGGGTTCTGGGGCCAACGTCCTGACTTTC. Protein: CASSLVQGSGANVLTF.

By sample fraction, this clone is medium-sized. The chain is built from TRBV6-5 and TRBJ1-5; D may be TRBD1 (5 bases). Germline-derived CDR1 and CDR2 are MNHEY and SVGAGI. This CDR3 spans 15 amino acids. Trimming removed 0 bases from V and 7 bases from J, with 13 bases in between. CDR3 nucleotide sequence: TGTGCCAGCAGTTACTCGGCGGCAGGGAACCAGCCCCAGCATTTT. It specifies CASSYSAAGNQPQHF.

This chain links TRBV6-1 with TRBJ1-3; D may be TRBD1 (6 bases). Germline CDR1 is MNHNS and CDR2 is SASEGT. V shed 7 bases and J shed 0 bases, with 13 bases lying between them. The CDR3 totals 15 residues. CDR3 DNA: TGTGCCAGCACAAAGGACAGTTACTCTGGAAACACCATATATTTT. This translates into CASTKDSYSGNTIYF.